This TCR beta chain is from a study of blood T cell repertoires in COVID-19. Overall study context: Specimens from acute and convalescent COVID-19 originated in the United States, Italy and Spain.

The CDR3 totals 12 residues. The V gene lost 10 bases and the J gene lost 1 base, with 8 bases spanning the gap. Germline-derived CDR1 and CDR2 are ENHRY and SYGVKD. Original data processing: By means of reference gene primer amplification, nucleated cell counts were estimated. Libraries were prepared by immunoSEQ multiplex PCR; TCRdb keeps only in-frame clonotypes and omits some of them. D and trimming come from the DNA, and the V and J calls and clone size come from that table. The repertoire holds 200,000 to 250,000 clones, 80% seen once, with around 13% in the top ten. The chain is built from TRBV10-3 and TRBJ1-3; a weak D match, TRBD1 (5 bases). The sequenced sample was peripheral blood. The clonotype originates from a human donor in a cohort sampled during active COVID-19. The CDR3 nucleotides read TGTGCCACGCAGGGATCTGGAAACACCATATATTTT. It codes for CATQGSGNTIYF.